This TCR beta chain was identified in a study of T-cell memory formation after mild COVID-19. Background on the study: TCR clusters largely stayed donor specific. Study observations and caveats: Day 15 to 85 contracting clones showed balanced CD4/CD8; day 15 to 37 expanders favored CD4+. CD4+ contracting clones were mainly CM and EM; CD8+ ones, EMRA.

Note on this clonotype: Antigen unknown.

Constant-segment primers were used for 5'RACE, and the resulting TCR alpha and TCR beta cDNA libraries carried sample barcodes and UMIs. MiXCR, applied by TCRdb to the 5' RACE reads, yields one record per CDR3 protein. Of 450,000 or so distinct CDR3 sequences listed, 25% are singletons. Sequenced: PBMCs or a T cell subset sorted from them (not recorded which). The receptor was isolated from an adult woman who had mild COVID-19 (a few samples of this study predate the infection). Cell type and time point are not known.

CDR3 protein: CASSTDTGRGLYGYTF. CDR3 nucleotides: TGTGCCAGCAGCACGGATACAGGAAGGGGCCTCTATGGCTACACCTTC. The chain recombines TRBV7-9 with TRBJ1-2; D might be TRBD1 (5 bases). Trimming shortened V by 5 bases and J by 4 bases, and 20 bases separated the two germline ends. CDR3 length: 16 amino acids. Germline V lookup: CDR1 SEHNR, CDR2 FQNEAQ (reference sequence).